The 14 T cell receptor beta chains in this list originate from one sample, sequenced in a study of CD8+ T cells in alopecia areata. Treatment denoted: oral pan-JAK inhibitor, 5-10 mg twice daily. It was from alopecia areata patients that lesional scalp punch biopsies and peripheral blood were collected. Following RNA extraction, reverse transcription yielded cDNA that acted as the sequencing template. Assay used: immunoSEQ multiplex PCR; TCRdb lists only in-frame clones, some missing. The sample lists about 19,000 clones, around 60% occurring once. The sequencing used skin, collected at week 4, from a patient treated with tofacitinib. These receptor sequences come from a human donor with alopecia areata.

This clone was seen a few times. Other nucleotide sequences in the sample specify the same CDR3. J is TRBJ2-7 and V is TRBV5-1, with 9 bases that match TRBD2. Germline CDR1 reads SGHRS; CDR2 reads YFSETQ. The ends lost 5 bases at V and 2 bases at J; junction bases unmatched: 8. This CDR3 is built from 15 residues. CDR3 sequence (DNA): TGCGCCAGCAGTGGAGGCGGGGGGGTGCCCTACGAGCAGTACTTC. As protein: CASSGGGGVPYEQYF.

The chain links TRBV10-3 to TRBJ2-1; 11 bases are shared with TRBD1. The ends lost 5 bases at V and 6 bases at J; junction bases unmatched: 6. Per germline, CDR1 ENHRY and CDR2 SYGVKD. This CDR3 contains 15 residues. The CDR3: CAISKGGQGGNEQFF. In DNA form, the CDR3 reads TGTGCCATCAGTAAAGGGGGACAGGGGGGCAATGAGCAGTTCTTC.

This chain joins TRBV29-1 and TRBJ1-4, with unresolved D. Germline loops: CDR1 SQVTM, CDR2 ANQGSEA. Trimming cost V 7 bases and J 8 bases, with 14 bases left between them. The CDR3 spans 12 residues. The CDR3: CSDTGVGEKLFF. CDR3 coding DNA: TGCAGCGATACGGGAGTTGGGGAAAAACTGTTTTTT.

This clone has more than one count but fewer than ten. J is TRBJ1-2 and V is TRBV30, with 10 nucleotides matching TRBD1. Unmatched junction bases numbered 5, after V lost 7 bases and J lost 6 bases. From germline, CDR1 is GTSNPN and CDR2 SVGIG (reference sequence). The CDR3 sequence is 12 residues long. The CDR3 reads CAFRDRGDGYTF. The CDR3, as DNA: TGTGCCTTCCGGGACAGGGGTGATGGCTACACCTTC.

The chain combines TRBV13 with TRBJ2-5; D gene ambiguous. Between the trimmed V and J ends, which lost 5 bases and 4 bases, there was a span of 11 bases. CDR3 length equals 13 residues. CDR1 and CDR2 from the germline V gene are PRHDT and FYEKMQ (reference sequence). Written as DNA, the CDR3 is TGTGCCAGCAGCCCACCTATTGGAGAGACCCAGTACTTC. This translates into CASSPPIGETQYF. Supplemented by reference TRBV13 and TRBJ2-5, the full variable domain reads AAGVIQSPRHLIKEKRETATLKCYPIPRHDTVYWYQQGPGQDPQFLISFYEKMQSDKGSIPDRFSAQQFSDYHSELNMSSLELGDSALYFCASSPPIGETQYFGPGTRLLVL.

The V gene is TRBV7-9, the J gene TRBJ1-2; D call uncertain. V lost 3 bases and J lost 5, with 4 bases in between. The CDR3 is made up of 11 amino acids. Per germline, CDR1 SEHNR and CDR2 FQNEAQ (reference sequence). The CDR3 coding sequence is TGTGCCAGCAGCTTTCAGTATGGCTACACCTTC. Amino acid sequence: CASSFQYGYTF.

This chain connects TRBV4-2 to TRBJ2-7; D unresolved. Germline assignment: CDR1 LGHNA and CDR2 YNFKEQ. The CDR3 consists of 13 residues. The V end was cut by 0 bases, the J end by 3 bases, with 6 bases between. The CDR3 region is CASSQDVYYEQYF. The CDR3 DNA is TGTGCCAGCAGCCAAGATGTTTACTACGAGCAGTACTTC.

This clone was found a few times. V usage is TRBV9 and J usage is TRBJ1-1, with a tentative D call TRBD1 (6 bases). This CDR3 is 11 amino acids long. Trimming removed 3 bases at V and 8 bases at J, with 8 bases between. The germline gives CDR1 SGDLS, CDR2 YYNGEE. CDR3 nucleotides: TGTGCCAGCAGCGCCGGACAGGAAGCTTTCTTT. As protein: CASSAGQEAFF.

Here the CDR3 reads CASSDREAYGYTF. The DNA of the CDR3 is TGTGCCAGCAGTGACAGGGAAGCCTATGGCTACACCTTC. The chain has TRBV6-6 and TRBJ1-2, with TRBD1 matching 7 bases. Trimming cost V 5 bases and J 4 bases; bases outside gene matches: 4. The CDR3 is 13 amino acids. Germline V CDR1 and CDR2: MNHNY, SVGAGI (reference sequence).

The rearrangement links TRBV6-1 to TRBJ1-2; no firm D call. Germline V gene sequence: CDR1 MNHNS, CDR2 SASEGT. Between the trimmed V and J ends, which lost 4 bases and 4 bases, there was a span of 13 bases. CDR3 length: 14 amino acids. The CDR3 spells CASSARTAPYGYTF. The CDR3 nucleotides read TGTGCCAGCAGTGCCCGGACGGCCCCCTATGGCTACACCTTC.

CDR3 sequence (DNA): TGTGCCAGCTCACCGAGGGACAGGGCGAACACTGAAGCTTTCTTT. This translates into CASSPRDRANTEAFF. The chain links TRBV18 to TRBJ1-1, with 9 bases identical to TRBD1. CDR3 length: 15 residues. The V gene end was trimmed by 3 bases and the J gene end by 1 base; junction bases not matched to a gene: 3. Germline CDR1 reads KGHSH; CDR2 reads LQKENI.

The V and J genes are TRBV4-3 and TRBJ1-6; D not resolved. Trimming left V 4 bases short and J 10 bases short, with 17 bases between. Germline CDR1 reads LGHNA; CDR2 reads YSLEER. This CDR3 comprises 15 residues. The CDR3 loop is CASSLRGGEGSPLHF. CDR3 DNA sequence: TGCGCCAGCAGCCTCCGGGGAGGAGAAGGATCACCCCTCCACTTT.

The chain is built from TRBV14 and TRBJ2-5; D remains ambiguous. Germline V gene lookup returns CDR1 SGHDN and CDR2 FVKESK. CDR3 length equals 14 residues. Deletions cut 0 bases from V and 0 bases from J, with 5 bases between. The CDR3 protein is CASSQDQYQETQYF. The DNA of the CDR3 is TGTGCCAGCAGCCAAGATCAGTACCAAGAGACCCAGTACTTC.

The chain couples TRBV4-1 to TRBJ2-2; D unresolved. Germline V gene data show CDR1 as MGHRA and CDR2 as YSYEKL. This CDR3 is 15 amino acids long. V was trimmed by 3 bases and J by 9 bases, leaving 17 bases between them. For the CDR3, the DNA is TGCGCCAGCAGCCATGATGGCGCATCGCCTCGGGAGCTGTTTTTT. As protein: CASSHDGASPRELFF.